The table lists the clone carrying this T cell receptor (beta chain) with a count of one. The junction and the germline gene differ at one end; a read error may be behind it. The authors took PBMCs from 10 ml fresh peripheral blood. This sample is drawn from a study of T cells in Graves' hyperthyroidism and ophthalmopathy. Germline-derived CDR1 and CDR2 are MNHEY and SVGEGT. This CDR3 region has 16 residues. Regions amplified from RNA transcripts were the TCR beta CDR3 regions. An initial round of RT-PCR targeting the TCR CDR3 relied on the HTBI primer set. TCRdb called the multiplex PCR reads again in MiXCR, with one record for every CDR3 protein. This table holds 450,000 to 650,000 distinct CDR3 sequences, 12% to 15% found once.

The V call is TRBV6-2 or TRBV6-3, the J call TRBJ2-3, with a weak D call TRBD2 (6 bases). This receptor was obtained from a woman between 18 and 29 years old with Graves' ophthalmopathy. What was sequenced was blood. CDR3 coding DNA: TGTGCCAGCAGCTACTCGTACGGGAGACCCACAGATACGCAGTATTTT. It specifies CASSYSYGRPTDTQYF.